These T cell receptor beta chains were read from a single sample in a study of T cells in Graves' hyperthyroidism and ophthalmopathy. From the multiplex PCR reads, TCRdb called clonotypes with MiXCR, one entry per CDR3 protein. The repertoire consists of under 350,000 distinct CDR3 sequences, with 15% to 20% occurring once and the leading ten covering under 55%. Material for sequencing was blood. The receptors derive from a woman between 45 and 60 years old with Graves' hyperthyroidism. The CDR3 runs from the conserved cysteine through the conserved F or W. The D gene is left open where the match is weak. Size tells how often a clone was seen (once, few, many) or the class of an expanded clone, and some rows leave it out.

d_call clone_size j_call cdr3_length v_call cdr3_aa cdr3_nt
. many TRBJ1-5 14 TRBV18 CASSPAAEQGPQHF TGTGCCAGCTCACCAGCGGCGGAGCAAGGGCCCCAGCATTTT
TRBD2 many TRBJ2-1 14 TRBV7-3 CASSSGSSYNEQFF TGTGCCAGCAGTAGCGGGAGCTCCTACAATGAGCAGTTCTTC
TRBD2 few TRBJ2-2 17 TRBV5-1 CASSLRLAGDHTGELFF TGCGCCAGCAGCTTGCGGCTAGCGGGCGATCACACCGGGGAGCTGTTTTTT
. many TRBJ1-3 16 TRBV20-1 CSARDNRGDSGNTIYF TGCAGTGCTAGAGATAACCGGGGCGACTCTGGAAACACCATATATTTT
TRBD1 few TRBJ2-2 15 TRBV5-1 CASSDGQGVSGELFF TGCGCCAGCAGCGACGGACAGGGGGTTTCTGGGGAGCTGTTTTTT
. many TRBJ1-2 13 TRBV3-1 CASRRRGADGYTF TGTGCCAGCCGACGACGGGGAGCAGATGGCTACACCTTC
. many TRBJ1-6 14 TRBV2 CASSENTYNSPLHF TGTGCCAGCAGTGAAAACACCTATAATTCACCCCTCCACTTT
. few TRBJ1-1 13 TRBV20-1 CSASLYWDTEAFF TGCAGTGCTAGCCTTTATTGGGACACTGAAGCTTTCTTT
. . TRBJ2-5 12 TRBV20-1 CSAAGQQETQYF TGCAGTGCTGCGGGACAGCAAGAGACCCAGTACTTC
. many TRBJ2-5 16 TRBV7-9 CASSLTVRVGAETQYF TGTGCCAGCAGCTTAACGGTCAGGGTAGGCGCGGAGACCCAGTACTTC
TRBD1 many TRBJ1-5 16 TRBV2 CASSEDSGQGGQPQHF TGTGCCAGCAGTGAAGACTCGGGACAGGGGGGTCAGCCCCAGCATTTT
. . TRBJ1-2 13 TRBV2 CASTPPGGDGYTF TGTGCCAGCACCCCTCCGGGGGGGGATGGCTACACCTTC
. many TRBJ2-3 14 TRBV2 CASSEAPPTDTQYF TGTGCCAGCAGTGAGGCCCCCCCCACAGATACGCAGTATTTT
TRBD1 . TRBJ1-2 15 TRBV19 CASSPHLQGNYGYTF TGTGCCAGTAGTCCCCACCTACAGGGGAACTATGGCTACACCTTC